The TCR beta chain under discussion was sequenced for a study of blood T cell repertoires in COVID-19. As originally analysed: Amplification with reference gene primers provided the estimates of nucleated cell counts. Only in-frame clones appear in the TCRdb table, and some are missing; sequencing was by immunoSEQ multiplex PCR. That table supplies the V and J calls and clone size; D and trimming were determined from the DNA. In the table there are approximately 450,000 clones, around 88% of which are singletons. The germline V and J ends were trimmed by 0 bases and 4 bases, with 15 bases remaining between them. Germline assignment: CDR1 WSHSY and CDR2 SAAADI. This CDR3 has 16 amino acids.

The TCR originated in a woman in her twenties or thirties with acute or convalescent COVID-19. This rearrangement joins TRBV10-2 to TRBJ1-2; D is unclear. Sequences were obtained from peripheral blood. CDR3 DNA sequence: TGCGCCAGCAGTGAGTCTCGGGGAAACGGGGTCTATGGCTACACCTTC. Protein product: CASSESRGNGVYGYTF.